The clone carrying this T cell receptor (beta chain) has only a few counts. The entry originates in a study of shared clonotypes between healthy human individuals. All participating donors were Caucasian adults from Nashville, Tennessee. Trimming left V 2 bases short and J 0 bases short, with 10 bases between. Germline loops: CDR1 SNHLY, CDR2 FYNNEI. This CDR3 is built from 15 residues. Profiling relied on immunoSEQ multiplex PCR, and the TCRdb table lists in-frame clones only, not all of them. The top ten hold about an eighth of the sample, which has about 480,000 clones, about four fifths seen once.

The chain employs TRBV2 and TRBJ1-2; D remains unclear. The sample consisted of PBMCs. This TCR derives from a woman between 40 and 50 years old in good health. Some clones in this sample may be carry-over from other donors' samples. The CDR3 nucleotides read TGTGCCAGCAGTGAACGGTCAGCCCCTAACTATGGCTACACCTTC. Translation: CASSERSAPNYGYTF.